This is a list of T cell receptor beta chains from one sample in a study of blood T cells in healthy people across ages. TCRdb recomputed calls from the 5' RACE reads with MiXCR, one row per CDR3 protein. The repertoire has about 930,000 distinct CDR3 sequences, almost 30% of them found once; the top ten carry about 10%. These data also featured in a second study, about T cells of mothers and their children.

Sequencing input: blood. Source of these receptors: a woman in her thirties or forties in good health. The CDR3 runs from the conserved cysteine through the conserved F or W. The D gene is left open where the match is weak. Size is omitted from some rows. Given values are once, few, many or a class for expanded clones.

clone_size	j_call	v_call	d_call	cdr3_nt	cdr3_aa
.	TRBJ1-6	TRBV5-1	TRBD1	TGCGCCAGCAGGGAGACAGGGAGGGAATCACCCCTCCACTTT	CASRETGRESPLHF
once	TRBJ1-1	TRBV27	.	TGTGCCAGCAGTTCGCCAGACAGCATAAACACTGAAGCTTTCTTT	CASSSPDSINTEAFF
.	TRBJ1-1	TRBV3-1	.	TGTGCCAGCAGCCAAGGGGGACAAACCACTGAAGCTTTCTTT	CASSQGGQTTEAFF
.	TRBJ2-5	TRBV11-3	TRBD1	TGTGCCGGCAGCCCCGGAGGGACAGGGAAGGAGGAGACCCAGTACTTC	CAGSPGGTGKEETQYF
.	TRBJ1-1	TRBV4-1	.	TGCGCCAGCAGGACGGGGGCGGGGAACACTGAAGCTTTCTTT	CASRTGAGNTEAFF
.	TRBJ2-2	TRBV4-1	.	TGCGCCAGCAGCCTCACTCAGGGTTCCACCGGGGAGCTGTTTTTT	CASSLTQGSTGELFF
.	TRBJ2-4	TRBV20-1	.	TGCAGTGCTAGCTCCCCAGAGTACTTC	CSASSPEYF
.	TRBJ1-5	TRBV6-2/TRBV6-3	.	TGTGCCAGCAGTTATGGGCTCTCAAGCAATCAGCCCCAGCATTTT	CASSYGLSSNQPQHF
many	TRBJ1-4	TRBV6-5	.	TGTGCCAGCAGGGAGCCGTGGGCTAATGAAAAACTGTTTTTT	CASREPWANEKLFF
few	TRBJ1-1	TRBV7-3	TRBD1	TGTGCCAGCAGCTCCGACAGGGACAGCACTGAAGCTTTCTTT	CASSSDRDSTEAFF
few	TRBJ1-1	TRBV28	TRBD1	TGTGCCTGGACAGGGGCCTCGGGGACTGAAGCTTTCTTT	CAWTGASGTEAFF
.	TRBJ1-1	TRBV7-9	.	TGTGCCAGCAGCTTACCGACAGCGCCTAACACTGAAGCTTTCTTT	CASSLPTAPNTEAFF
few	TRBJ1-2	TRBV20-1	.	TGCAGTGCTAGCGCAGGGACAGGCTACACCTTC	CSASAGTGYTF
many	TRBJ1-2	TRBV6-6	TRBD1	TGTGCCAGCAGCCGAGGGGACAGGGGGCCCTATGGCTACACCTTC	CASSRGDRGPYGYTF
many	TRBJ2-7	TRBV14	TRBD2	TGTGCCAGCTCACCACCGGGGGGGCCCTACGAGCAGTACTTC	CASSPPGGPYEQYF
.	TRBJ2-3	TRBV29-1	.	TGCAGCGCTCCGTCGGGTTCTGGCACAGATACGCAGTATTTT	CSAPSGSGTDTQYF
many	TRBJ2-5	TRBV7-7	TRBD1	TGTGCTAGCAGCAAGTTAGGGGACAGGGAAGAGACCCAGTACTTC	CASSKLGDREETQYF
few	TRBJ1-6	TRBV11-2	.	TGTGCCAGCAGCTTATCTCCTACAGGGAATTCACCCCTCCACTTT	CASSLSPTGNSPLHF
few	TRBJ2-1	TRBV11-2	TRBD1	TGTGCCAGCAGCTTGAAGGGACAGTACCTGAGCTCCTACAATGAGCAGTTCTTC	CASSLKGQYLSSYNEQFF
.	TRBJ1-1	TRBV29-1	.	TGCAGCTCTACAAGTGGGGGCACTGAAGCTTTCTTT	CSSTSGGTEAFF
.	TRBJ1-1	TRBV2	TRBD1	TGTGCCAGCAGTGAGATGACAGGGGGAGCTTTCTTT	CASSEMTGGAFF
.	TRBJ2-3	TRBV20-1	.	TGCAGTGCGCAACGGGGTCGATTAGGAGCAGATACGCAGTATTTT	CSAQRGRLGADTQYF
few	TRBJ1-6	TRBV5-6	TRBD1	TGTGCCAGCACCCCCAGGACAGGGATTTCACCCCTCCACTTT	CASTPRTGISPLHF
few	TRBJ1-6	TRBV14	.	TGTGCCAGCAGTCGACAGGTTGCCGATTATAATTCACCCCCCCACTTT	CASSRQVADYNSPPHF
few	TRBJ2-1	TRBV6-6	TRBD2	TGTGCCAGCAGTTTTCTAGCGGGGGGGCAAAATGAGCAGTTCTTC	CASSFLAGGQNEQFF
many	TRBJ2-5	TRBV4-1	TRBD1	TGCGCCAGCAGCCAAGACGGGACAGAAGAGAGGACCCAGTACTTC	CASSQDGTEERTQYF
few	TRBJ2-4	TRBV28	TRBD1	TGTGCCAGCAGTTCCGTGGGACAGGGAAACATTCAGTACTTC	CASSSVGQGNIQYF
.	TRBJ1-5	TRBV7-2	TRBD1	TGTGCCAGCAGCTTAGGAACAGGGGCAGGTAGCAATCAGCCCCAGCATTTT	CASSLGTGAGSNQPQHF
many	TRBJ2-5	TRBV18	.	TGTGCCAGCAGCGCGGGGTCGGAAGAGACCCAGTACTTC	CASSAGSEETQYF
few	TRBJ1-2	TRBV12-3/TRBV12-4	.	TGTGCCAGCAGCCACAGCCAGGGCGGCTATGGCTACACCTTC	CASSHSQGGYGYTF
.	TRBJ1-6	TRBV11-2	.	TGTGCCGGCAGCTGGCAGCCTTATAATTCACCCCTCCACTTT	CAGSWQPYNSPLHF
few	TRBJ1-6	TRBV5-1	.	TGCGCCAGCAGCCCAGGGCGGACCTATAATTCACCCCTCCACTTT	CASSPGRTYNSPLHF
.	TRBJ1-5	TRBV7-8	TRBD1	TGTGCCAGCAGCCTTAAGACAGGGACATTCAATCAGCCCCAGCATTTT	CASSLKTGTFNQPQHF
.	TRBJ1-1	TRBV7-2	TRBD1	TGTGCCAGCAGGACAGGGGGAGCCACTGAAGCTTTCTTT	CASRTGGATEAFF
.	TRBJ2-7	TRBV12-3/TRBV12-4	.	TGTGCCAGCAGTTTTTTTGCAGGACCATATATCTACGAGCAGTACTTC	CASSFFAGPYIYEQYF
.	TRBJ2-2	TRBV10-2	TRBD1	TGCGCCAGCAGTGAAGTGGGGACAGATCTTACCGGGGAGCTGTTTTTT	CASSEVGTDLTGELFF
.	TRBJ1-4	TRBV6-2/TRBV6-3	.	TGTGCCAGCAAGGATTATGAAAAACGGTTTTTT	CASKDYEKRFF
.	TRBJ2-1	TRBV14	TRBD1	TGTGCCAGCAGCCAACAACAGGGGAATGAGCAGTTCTTC	CASSQQQGNEQFF
.	TRBJ2-1	TRBV28	.	TGTGCCAGCAGTCATTCGGTCAGTGAGCAGTTCTTC	CASSHSVSEQFF
.	TRBJ2-7	TRBV7-9	TRBD2	TGTGCCTCTAACAAAGGCCTAGCGGGGGGGCCTATGAATGAGCAGTACTTC	CASNKGLAGGPMNEQYF
many	TRBJ2-3	TRBV7-2	TRBD2	TGTGCCAGCAGCTCCCGCATAGCGGGGCCGAATACGCAGTATTTT	CASSSRIAGPNTQYF
.	TRBJ1-2	TRBV10-3	.	TGTGCCATCAGAGCCTCGGGGGCGGACTATGGCTACACCTTC	CAIRASGADYGYTF
few	TRBJ1-1	TRBV29-1	.	TGCAGCGTTGAAGACCGGACAGTACTCATGAACACTGAAGCTTTCTTT	CSVEDRTVLMNTEAFF
few	TRBJ2-1	TRBV6-4	.	TGTGCCAGCAGTGACTCGGGGGGGGGGGCCTCCAATGAGCAGTTCTTC	CASSDSGGGASNEQFF
few	TRBJ1-1	TRBV5-1	TRBD1	TGCGCCAGCAGCTTGGGACAGGGGGTTCAGGTTGGGGCTTTCTTT	CASSLGQGVQVGAFF
.	TRBJ1-1	TRBV5-1	.	TGCGCCAGCAGCGAAATGCCGGGACAAGGGAACACTGAAGCTTTCTTT	CASSEMPGQGNTEAFF
.	TRBJ2-1	TRBV7-2	TRBD2	TGTGCCAGCAGCTTACGGGGGGGGCGTAACAATGAGCAGTTCTTC	CASSLRGGRNNEQFF
few	TRBJ1-1	TRBV5-1	TRBD1	TGCGCCAGCAGCATATGGACAGGGGGATTTGGGGAGACTGAAGCTTTCTTT	CASSIWTGGFGETEAFF
.	TRBJ1-6	TRBV20-1	.	TGCAGTGCTATACAGGGTCGCAATTCACCCCTCCACTTT	CSAIQGRNSPLHF
.	TRBJ1-2	TRBV28	.	TGTGCCAGCAGTCCCGGACATACTGGCTATGGCTACACCTTT	CASSPGHTGYGYTF
many	TRBJ2-4	TRBV27	.	TGTGCCAGCAGTCCTTTACAGGGTTACAAAAACATTCAGTACTTC	CASSPLQGYKNIQYF
.	TRBJ1-1	TRBV20-1	.	TGCAGTGCTAGAGATGGAGGGACCGTGAACACTGAAGCTTTCTTT	CSARDGGTVNTEAFF
few	TRBJ2-5	TRBV5-1	.	TGCGCCAGCAGCTTTGGTCCTCAACGAGCTCAAGAGACCCAGTACTTC	CASSFGPQRAQETQYF